A single sample is the source of the 29 T cell receptor beta chains below, sequenced in a study of shared clonotypes between healthy human individuals (dated by TCRdb to the early 2020s). The library relied on the immunoSEQ multiplex PCR assay. What TCRdb holds here is the immuneACCESS table cut down to in-frame rearrangements. Part of the clones is not present; checked against another copy, under half of the missing clones reflect an unresolved V gene, and the others are unexplained. This sample gives 2 million to 2.5 million clones in total; approximately 93% of them show up just once. 0.39% of the sample rests with the top ten. Material: naive CD4+ T cells from PBMCs. The cell subset or site label for this specimen denotes: CD45RA+ positively selected. The receptors come from a man aged 18 to 29 in good health. Some clones in this sample may be carry-over from other donors' samples.

This sequence joins TRBV29-1 and TRBJ1-1, with D possibly matching TRBD1 (6 bases). Trimming removed 6 bases at V and 5 bases at J, with 16 bases between. Germline lookup yields CDR1 SQVTM and CDR2 ANQGSEA. This CDR3 contains 13 residues. CDR3 in DNA: TGCAGCGTAGCCCAGGGGCAGGGGACTGAAGCTTTCTTT. It is translated as CSVAQGQGTEAFF.

CDR3 nucleotide sequence: TGTGCCATCGGACTTCAATGGGGGACCTCCGAGCAGTACTTC. Its translation: CAIGLQWGTSEQYF. The gene calls are TRBV10-3 and TRBJ2-7; D assignment may be TRBD1 or TRBD2 (5 bases each). This CDR3 has 14 amino acids. Trimming removed 8 bases at V and 6 bases at J, with 20 bases between. Germline CDR1 ENHRY, CDR2 SYGVKD.

This sequence joins TRBV19 and TRBJ1-5; tentative D call: TRBD1 (6 bases). The CDR3 has 16 residues. V was cut by 1 base and J by 4 bases, with 14 bases left in between. Germline values: CDR1 LNHDA, CDR2 SQIVND (reference sequence). CDR3 protein: CASSIGVRQGNQPQHF. The CDR3 DNA reads TGTGCCAGTAGTATAGGGGTTCGGCAGGGGAATCAGCCCCAGCATTTT.

V is TRBV10-1 and J is TRBJ2-2; D possibly corresponds to TRBD2 (5 bases). The germline V and J ends were trimmed by 6 bases and 3 bases, with 8 bases remaining between them. The CDR3 runs 13 residues. Per germline, CDR1 WNHNN and CDR2 SYGVQD (reference sequence). CDR3 nucleotide sequence: TGCGCCAGCAGAGCGGAGTACACCGGGGAGCTGTTTTTT. Translated: CASRAEYTGELFF.

The rearrangement joins TRBV5-1 to TRBJ2-3; possible D gene TRBD2, 6 bases. Germline-derived CDR1 and CDR2 are SGHRS and YFSETQ. V was pared by 1 base and J by 4 bases, with 13 bases between. The CDR3 sequence is 15 residues long. The CDR3: CASSLPLARADTQYF. CDR3 coding DNA: TGCGCCAGCAGCTTGCCCCTAGCGCGAGCAGATACGCAGTATTTT.

V is TRBV7-3 and J is TRBJ2-1; TRBD2 might be the D (7 bases). The CDR3 runs 14 residues. CDR1 is SGHTA and CDR2 is FQGTGA in the germline V gene. The V and J ends lost 2 bases and 13 bases respectively, with 18 bases between them. CDR3 nucleotides: TGTGCCAGCAGCTTACGCGGACTAGGGGGGTCACAGTTCTTC. Translated: CASSLRGLGGSQFF.

This clone occurred once. J is TRBJ1-4 and V is TRBV5-1; D possibly corresponds to TRBD1 (5 bases). The CDR3 has 15 amino acids. CDR1 is SGHRS and CDR2 is YFSETQ in the germline V gene. V was pared by 3 bases and J by 8 bases, with 17 bases between. The CDR3 protein is CASSSAGTREEKLFF. DNA of the CDR3: TGCGCCAGCAGCTCGGCCGGGACGAGAGAAGAAAAACTGTTTTTT.

Here the CDR3 reads CASGVQVEQYF. The CDR3 DNA reads as TGTGCCAGCGGGGTTCAGGTGGAGCAGTACTTC. The chain is built from TRBV6-5 and TRBJ2-7; D gene unclear. The CDR3 sequence is 11 residues long. The V gene's germline CDR1 is MNHEY and CDR2 SVGAGI. V lost 8 bases to trimming and J lost 7 bases, with 12 bases between them.

This clone was detected only once. This CDR3 is also generated by other DNA sequences in the sample. The rearrangement uses TRBV5-1 and TRBJ2-7, with D hard to call. The V gene's germline CDR1 is SGHRS and CDR2 YFSETQ. V was shortened by 0 bases and J by 1 base, with 11 bases between the two germline ends. CDR3 length equals 15 residues. The CDR3 DNA is TGCGCCAGCAGCTTGGCAGGCGGAAATTCCTACGAGCAGTACTTC. This sequence encodes CASSLAGGNSYEQYF.

V and J are TRBV5-1 and TRBJ2-3; TRBD2 is a possible D gene (7 bases). This CDR3 has 14 amino acids. The V gene lost 3 bases and the J gene lost 4 bases, with 12 bases spanning the gap. The germline gives CDR1 SGHRS, CDR2 YFSETQ. This chain's CDR3 is CASSSPGGADTQYF. As DNA, the CDR3 is TGCGCCAGCAGCTCTCCGGGGGGCGCAGATACGCAGTATTTT.

CDR3 in DNA: TGTGCCAGCAGCTTACAGGGTTATGATGAAAAACTGTTTTTT. The encoded protein is CASSLQGYDEKLFF. The chain uses TRBV5-6 and TRBJ1-4; a possible D gene is TRBD1 (6 bases). CDR3 length: 14 amino acids. The ends were cut back, 2 bases at V and 6 bases at J, with 11 bases in the middle. Looked up from germline, CDR1 is SGHDT and CDR2 is YYEEEE.

The gene calls are TRBV18 and TRBJ1-2, with 8 positions matching TRBD1. J lost 4 bases, V lost 0 bases, and 7 bases had no gene match. The CDR3 is 16 residues long. Germline V CDR1 and CDR2: KGHSH, LQKENI. CDR3 loop: CASSPPDLTGAYGYTF. The DNA of the CDR3 is TGTGCCAGCTCACCACCGGATCTGACAGGGGCCTATGGCTACACCTTC.

This rearrangement joins TRBV15 to TRBJ2-7; D might be TRBD2 (5 bases). CDR3 length equals 17 residues. The germline V and J ends were trimmed by 0 bases and 6 bases, with 21 bases remaining between them. The germline gives CDR1 LNHNV, CDR2 YYDKDF (reference sequence). The CDR3, as DNA: TGTGCCACCAGCAGAGACCGGACGGGATCTTTTATTGGCGAGCAGTACTTC. It yields the protein CATSRDRTGSFIGEQYF.

The chain is built from TRBV28 and TRBJ2-2; tentatively, D is TRBD1 (6 bases). There are 16 residues in the CDR3. With 4 bases removed from V and 2 bases from J, the gap between germline ends came to 14 bases. The germline CDR1 and CDR2 sequences are MDHEN and SYDVKM. This chain's CDR3 is CASSSQGIVNTGELFF. CDR3 in DNA: TGTGCCAGCAGTTCACAGGGAATAGTTAACACCGGGGAGCTGTTTTTT. Variable domain in full (rest from reference TRBV28 and TRBJ2-2): DVKVTQSSRYLVKRTGEKVFLECVQDMDHENMFWYRQDPGLGLRLIYFSYDVKMKEKGDIPEGYSVSREKKERFSLILESASTNQTSMYLCASSSQGIVNTGELFFGEGSRLTVL.

V is TRBV6-6 and J is TRBJ2-7; D may correspond to TRBD1 or TRBD2 (6 bases each). CDR1 is MNHNY, CDR2 SVGAGI, per germline (reference sequence). V lost 0 bases and J lost 6, with 15 bases in between. This CDR3 region has 15 residues. CDR3 DNA sequence: TGTGCCAGCAGTTACTCCCCCAGACAGGAGGGCGAGCAGTACTTC. Protein product: CASSYSPRQEGEQYF.

This sequence joins TRBV9 and TRBJ1-4, with TRBD1 matching over 8 bases. The CDR3 contains 15 residues. V was pared by 3 bases and J by 6 bases, with 7 bases of the junction left unmatched. Germline lookup yields CDR1 SGDLS and CDR2 YYNGEE. CDR3 amino acids: CASSELTGVDEKLFF. The CDR3 bases are TGTGCCAGCAGCGAGTTGACAGGGGTGGATGAAAAACTGTTTTTT.

This chain joins TRBV28 and TRBJ2-7; 8 nucleotides agree with TRBD2. The CDR3 runs 13 residues. V lost 6 bases, J lost 5 bases, and 6 bases stayed unmatched. The germline V gene encodes CDR1 MDHEN and CDR2 SYDVKM. The CDR3 region is CASRGREGDEQYF. The DNA of the CDR3 is TGTGCCAGCAGGGGACGGGAGGGGGACGAGCAGTACTTC.

This clone has only one observation. The chain uses TRBV19 and TRBJ1-2, with D uncertain. Germline CDR1 is LNHDA and CDR2 is SQIVND (reference sequence). The CDR3 consists of 14 residues. V lost 0 bases, J lost 8 bases, and 13 bases lay in between. CDR3 nucleotide sequence: TGTGCCAGTAGTATAGAGGAGGGTTCGGGCGGCTACACCTTC. This sequence encodes CASSIEEGSGGYTF.

The rearrangement uses TRBV2 and TRBJ2-5; 7 bases are a match to TRBD1. Germline CDR1 is SNHLY and CDR2 is FYNNEI. The CDR3 length is 15 residues. J lost 1 base, V lost 10 bases, and 12 bases had no gene match. The CDR3: CATALGGPVQETQYF. The DNA of the CDR3 is TGTGCCACCGCGCTAGGGGGCCCGGTCCAAGAGACCCAGTACTTC.

The rearrangement joins TRBV15 to TRBJ2-2, with D possibly matching TRBD2 (5 bases). In germline, CDR1 is LNHNV, CDR2 YYDKDF (reference sequence). The CDR3 sequence is 14 residues long. V lost 1 base and J 7 bases, leaving 10 bases between the germline ends. The CDR3 spells CATSRVLADGELFF. CDR3 nucleotides: TGTGCCACCAGCAGAGTGCTAGCTGACGGGGAGCTGTTTTTT.

The V gene is TRBV19, the J gene TRBJ2-7; D may match TRBD1 or TRBD2 (5 bases each). Trimming removed 7 bases from V and 2 bases from J, with 18 bases in between. Germline values: CDR1 LNHDA, CDR2 SQIVND (reference sequence). The CDR3 is made up of 15 amino acids. CDR3 nucleotides: TGTGCCAGTACCTTACACGGGACGCCAGCCTACGAGCAGTACTTC. Residues: CASTLHGTPAYEQYF.

The rearrangement links TRBV11-3 to TRBJ2-7, with 9 bases fitting TRBD1. Germline values: CDR1 SGHNT, CDR2 YENEEA. V shed 6 bases, J shed 7 bases, and the junction held 10 bases outside the gene matches. The CDR3 length is 14 residues. CDR3 DNA sequence: TGTGCCAGCAGTACCGGGACAGGGTACGGGGAGCAGTACTTC. This gives the protein CASSTGTGYGEQYF.

V and J are TRBV28 and TRBJ2-3; TRBD1 is a possible D gene (6 bases). Trimming took 5 bases from V and 0 from J, leaving 33 bases between them. CDR1 is MDHEN and CDR2 is SYDVKM in the germline V gene. CDR3 size: 22 residues. CDR3 sequence: CASSLGPEGRGEGLTSTDTQYF. CDR3 in DNA: TGTGCCAGCAGTCTAGGCCCCGAGGGCAGGGGAGAGGGTTTAACTAGCACAGATACGCAGTATTTT.

The V and J genes are TRBV2 and TRBJ2-2, with D perhaps matching TRBD2 (5 bases). V was trimmed by 4 bases and J by 0 bases, leaving 9 bases between them. The CDR3 loop spans 15 amino acids. Germline V gives CDR1 SNHLY, CDR2 FYNNEI. The CDR3 nucleotides are TGTGCCAGCAGTGCCGAAGCGGCGAACACCGGGGAGCTGTTTTTT. It yields the protein CASSAEAANTGELFF.

V is TRBV5-1 and J is TRBJ2-3; tentative D call: TRBD1 (5 bases). The CDR3 contains 14 residues. Looked up from germline, CDR1 is SGHRS and CDR2 is YFSETQ. Trimming removed 0 bases from V and 3 bases from J, with 8 bases in between. CDR3 sequence: CASSLEQETDTQYF. In nucleotides, the CDR3 is TGCGCCAGCAGCTTGGAACAGGAAACAGATACGCAGTATTTT.

The V call is TRBV5-1, the J call TRBJ2-5; no clear D. V was pared by 3 bases and J by 1 base, with 7 bases between. The CDR3 spans 13 residues. Germline CDR1 and CDR2: SGHRS and YFSETQ. The CDR3 loop reads CASSYRPQETQYF. In DNA, the CDR3 is TGCGCCAGCAGCTACAGACCCCAAGAGACCCAGTACTTC.

Remarks on this clone: Other DNA sequences of this sample code for an identical CDR3. V and J are TRBV9 and TRBJ2-3, with D possibly matching TRBD1 (6 bases). CDR1 SGDLS and CDR2 YYNGEE come from the germline V gene. The CDR3 consists of 14 residues. V was clipped by 0 bases and J by 4 bases, with 9 bases between them. Here the CDR3 DNA reads TGTGCCAGCAGCGTAGCCAGGGGTGCAGATACGCAGTATTTT. Encoded protein: CASSVARGADTQYF.

This chain links TRBV5-5 with TRBJ1-2; D gene ambiguous. V was clipped by 0 bases and J by 5 bases, with 5 bases between them. Per germline, CDR1 SGHKS and CDR2 YYEKEE (reference sequence). This CDR3 comprises 12 residues. CDR3 sequence (DNA): TGTGCCAGCAGCTTGGACCGTTATGGCTACACCTTC. Translation gives CASSLDRYGYTF.

In the case of this clone: Additional DNA sequences in this sample encode the identical CDR3. This sequence joins TRBV5-1 and TRBJ2-3; D perhaps matches TRBD2 (5 bases). Germline CDR1 is SGHRS and CDR2 is YFSETQ. The V gene lost 0 bases and the J gene lost 2 bases, with 7 bases spanning the gap. This CDR3 is built from 14 residues. CDR3: CASSLALATDTQYF. CDR3 DNA sequence: TGCGCCAGCAGCTTGGCGCTAGCCACAGATACGCAGTATTTT. Together with reference TRBV5-1 and TRBJ2-3, the CDR3 gives the full variable domain: KAGVTQTPRYLIKTRGQQVTLSCSPISGHRSVSWYQQTPGQGLQFLFEYFSETQRNKGNFPGRFSGRQFSNSRSEMNVSTLELGDSALYLCASSLALATDTQYFGPGTRLTVL.